Below are 19 T cell receptor beta chains sequenced from a single sample in a study of blood T cells in healthy people across ages. Together with a sample-barcoded 5' primer, a J-beta primer mix was included in a second PCR lasting about 6 to 11 cycles. TCRdb reprocessed the 5' RACE reads with MiXCR, giving one entry per CDR3 protein. The sample has about 1.7 million distinct CDR3 sequences, 28% seen once. Specimen: blood. These receptors originate from a woman younger than 45 in good health.

CDR3 DNA sequence: TGCAGTGCTAGAGATGCCGATCTAGCGGGGCCCTACGAGCAGTACTTC. Protein product: CSARDADLAGPYEQYF. The chain uses TRBV20-1 and TRBJ2-5, with 9 positions matching TRBD2. The assigned J gene may be wrong: the sequence end matches TRBJ2-7 better. The CDR3 consists of 16 residues. CDR1 and CDR2 (germline): DFQATT, SNEGSKA (reference sequence).

This clonotype was seen a handful of times. The chain employs TRBV20-1 and TRBJ2-7; D not certain. Trimming cost V 1 base and J 4 bases, with 14 bases left between them. Per the germline V gene, CDR1 is DFQATT and CDR2 is SNEGSKA (reference sequence). The CDR3 covers 14 residues. Here the CDR3 reads CSARGSESWYEQYF. The CDR3 nucleotides are TGCAGTGCTAGAGGCTCGGAAAGTTGGTACGAGCAGTACTTC.

This clonotype occurred a few times. The chain is built from TRBV20-1 and TRBJ1-4; 7 nucleotides align to TRBD1. The V gene's germline CDR1 is DFQATT and CDR2 SNEGSKA (reference sequence). The V segment lost 1 base and the J segment 4 bases; nucleotides outside the gene matches: 9. The CDR3 has 16 amino acids. The CDR3 sequence is CSARVPGTDDNEKLFF. CDR3 nucleotides: TGCAGTGCTAGAGTCCCCGGGACAGACGATAATGAAAAACTGTTTTTT.

This clonotype was detected many times. The V and J genes are TRBV10-3 and TRBJ1-1; D remains ambiguous. V was trimmed by 10 bases and J by 0 bases, leaving 6 bases between them. Germline V CDR1 and CDR2: ENHRY, SYGVKD. There are 11 residues in the CDR3. CDR3 DNA sequence: TGTGCCACTACTATGAACACTGAAGCTTTCTTT. Protein product: CATTMNTEAFF.

This clonotype was detected only a few times. This chain joins TRBV29-1 and TRBJ2-5; 8 positions match TRBD2. Germline CDR1 reads SQVTM; CDR2 reads ANQGSEA. The CDR3 loop spans 14 amino acids. The V and J ends lost 7 bases and 0 bases, in that order; junction bases with no gene match: 7. The CDR3 region is CSARPGGNQETQYF. The CDR3 bases are TGCAGCGCACGTCCGGGAGGGAACCAAGAGACCCAGTACTTC. The whole variable domain, remainder taken from reference TRBV29-1 and TRBJ2-5, is SAVISQKPSRDICQRGTSLTIQCQVDSQVTMMFWYRQQPGQSLTLIATANQGSEATYESGFVIDKFPISRPNLTFSTLTVSNMSPEDSSIYLCSARPGGNQETQYFGPGTRLLVL.

This clonotype was detected many times. The V gene is TRBV4-1, the J gene TRBJ2-7; tentatively, D is TRBD1 (6 bases). V was clipped by 1 base and J by 4 bases, with 14 bases between them. There are 15 residues in the CDR3. Germline CDR1 and CDR2: MGHRA and YSYEKL. As DNA, the CDR3 is TGCGCCAGCAGCCAAGTACAGGGAACTGTTTACGAGCAGTACTTC. Residues: CASSQVQGTVYEQYF.

This clonotype turned up a few times. V usage is TRBV27 and J usage is TRBJ1-5; a weak D match, TRBD1 (5 bases). The CDR3 extends over 16 amino acids. Trimming shortened V by 0 bases and J by 4 bases, and 13 bases separated the two germline ends. Germline V gene lookup returns CDR1 MNHEY and CDR2 SMNVEV (reference sequence). Here the CDR3 DNA reads TGTGCCAGCAGTTTATCGAGTGGGGCTGCGAATCAGCCCCAGCATTTT. Its translation: CASSLSSGAANQPQHF.

In this sample, this clonotype turned up a few times. CDR3 DNA sequence: TGCAGTGCGGCCCCGGCCAGCGGGAGGGCCTCTCAAGAGCAGTACTTC. The encoded protein is CSAAPASGRASQEQYF. This chain links TRBV20-1 with TRBJ2-7; 10 bases align to TRBD2. CDR1 is DFQATT and CDR2 is SNEGSKA in the germline V gene (reference sequence). V gave up 6 bases and J gave up 7 bases; unmatched junction bases: 18. The CDR3 has 16 residues.

Note on this clonotype: A much more abundant neighbour one base away suggests this may be a read error. The chain carries TRBV3-1 and TRBJ2-6; unclear D gene. Germline loops: CDR1 LGHDT, CDR2 YNNKEL (reference sequence). The CDR3 contains 16 residues. V lost 4 bases and J 0 bases, leaving 10 bases between the germline ends. The CDR3 here is CASSPDGSSGANVLTF. The CDR3, as DNA: TGTGCCAGCAGCCCTGACGGGTCCTCTGGGGCCAACGTCCTGACTTTC.

There are a few counts of this clonotype. The rearrangement joins TRBV7-3 to TRBJ2-2; D is undetermined. The CDR3 is 13 amino acids. V lost 5 bases and J 7 bases, leaving 11 bases between the germline ends. Germline CDR1 reads SGHTA; CDR2 reads FQGTGA. CDR3 sequence reads: CASSTTSIGELFF. CDR3 sequence (DNA): TGTGCCAGCAGCACAACTTCTATCGGGGAGCTGTTTTTT.

In the case of this clonotype: The junction and the germline gene differ at one end; a read error may be behind it. The rearrangement uses TRBV5-1 and TRBJ1-2; 9 bases fit TRBD1. The CDR3 loop spans 15 amino acids. The germline CDR1 and CDR2 sequences are SGHRS and YFSETQ. This CDR3 is CASSRGTGLSYGYAF. The CDR3 DNA reads TGCGCCAGCAGCCGAGGGACAGGGCTCTCCTATGGCTACGCCTTC.

Of note for this clonotype: A read error may be the cause here, since a much bigger clone is one base away. The conserved closing phenylalanine or tryptophan is absent in this CDR3, likely reflecting a read error. The chain uses TRBV15 and TRBJ2-4; possibly TRBD1 for D (5 bases). The ends were cut back, 3 bases at V and 8 bases at J, with 11 bases in the middle. The CDR3 has 13 residues. Per germline, CDR1 LNHNV and CDR2 YYDKDF (reference sequence). The CDR3 nucleotides read TGTGCCACCAGCAGGGAGACAGAAGACATTCAGTACTCC. Translated: CATSRETEDIQYS.

The gene calls are TRBV7-9 and TRBJ2-2, with D perhaps given as TRBD1 or TRBD2 (7 bases each). Germline CDR1 is SEHNR and CDR2 is FQNEAQ (reference sequence). V was clipped by 5 bases and J by 4 bases, with 14 bases between them. CDR3 length: 15 amino acids. The CDR3 is CASSLSGDSTGELFF. As DNA, the CDR3 is TGTGCCAGCAGCCTAAGCGGGGACAGCACCGGGGAGCTGTTTTTT.

This clonotype was picked up many times. Here the CDR3 DNA reads TGCGCCAGCAGCCAAGATCACAAGGCACCGAATGGCTACACCTTC. Translated, it gives CASSQDHKAPNGYTF. This chain joins TRBV4-3 and TRBJ1-2; D is ambiguous. This CDR3 has 15 residues. CDR1 is LGHNA, CDR2 YSLEER, per germline. V lost 0 bases, J lost 6 bases, and 14 bases lay in between.

The rearrangement joins TRBV5-1 to TRBJ2-5; D is perhaps TRBD1 (6 bases). The ends were cut back, 4 bases at V and 5 bases at J, with 18 bases in the middle. The CDR3 length is 15 residues. Germline lookup yields CDR1 SGHRS and CDR2 YFSETQ. The chain's CDR3 is CASSLTGGQEETQYF. The CDR3 bases are TGCGCCAGCAGCCTGACAGGAGGACAAGAGGAGACCCAGTACTTC. The full variable domain, in which reference TRBV5-1 and TRBJ2-5 provide the parts outside the CDR3, is KAGVTQTPRYLIKTRGQQVTLSCSPISGHRSVSWYQQTPGQGLQFLFEYFSETQRNKGNFPGRFSGRQFSNSRSEMNVSTLELGDSALYLCASSLTGGQEETQYFGPGTRLLVL.

This clonotype was seen a single time. The V call is TRBV27, the J call TRBJ1-4, with a weak D call TRBD1 (5 bases). This CDR3 is built from 15 residues. Deletions cut 6 bases from V and 4 bases from J, with 15 bases between. Germline CDR1 and CDR2: MNHEY and SMNVEV (reference sequence). The CDR3 region has the DNA TGTGCCAGCAGGGCCATGACAGCCTTTAATGAAAAACTGTTTTTT. Translating it yields CASRAMTAFNEKLFF.

This rearrangement joins TRBV7-6 to TRBJ2-7; weak D call: TRBD2 (5 bases). This CDR3 spans 12 amino acids. Germline assignment: CDR1 SGHVS and CDR2 FNYEAQ. V shed 1 base and J shed 7 bases, with 8 bases lying between them. DNA of the CDR3: TGTGCCAGCAGCTTAGAACCGGGAGAGCAGTACTTC. Amino acids: CASSLEPGEQYF.

V and J are TRBV4-3 and TRBJ1-2, with 8 bases lining up with TRBD1. Unmatched junction bases numbered 6, after V lost 0 bases and J lost 6 bases. CDR1 and CDR2 from the germline V gene are LGHNA and YSLEER. The CDR3 is made up of 15 amino acids. Written as DNA, the CDR3 is TGCGCCAGCAGCCAAGATAGCACAGGGGGGGATGGCTACACCTTC. Amino acids: CASSQDSTGGDGYTF.

This clonotype turned up a few times. The rearrangement links TRBV6-6 to TRBJ2-2, with a possible D match to TRBD2 (5 bases). V shed 7 bases and J shed 7 bases, with 16 bases lying between them. The CDR3 length is 14 residues. In germline, CDR1 is MNHNY, CDR2 SVGAGI (reference sequence). CDR3: CASMLWGEGGELFF. CDR3 sequence (DNA): TGTGCCAGCATGTTATGGGGAGAAGGCGGGGAGCTGTTTTTT.